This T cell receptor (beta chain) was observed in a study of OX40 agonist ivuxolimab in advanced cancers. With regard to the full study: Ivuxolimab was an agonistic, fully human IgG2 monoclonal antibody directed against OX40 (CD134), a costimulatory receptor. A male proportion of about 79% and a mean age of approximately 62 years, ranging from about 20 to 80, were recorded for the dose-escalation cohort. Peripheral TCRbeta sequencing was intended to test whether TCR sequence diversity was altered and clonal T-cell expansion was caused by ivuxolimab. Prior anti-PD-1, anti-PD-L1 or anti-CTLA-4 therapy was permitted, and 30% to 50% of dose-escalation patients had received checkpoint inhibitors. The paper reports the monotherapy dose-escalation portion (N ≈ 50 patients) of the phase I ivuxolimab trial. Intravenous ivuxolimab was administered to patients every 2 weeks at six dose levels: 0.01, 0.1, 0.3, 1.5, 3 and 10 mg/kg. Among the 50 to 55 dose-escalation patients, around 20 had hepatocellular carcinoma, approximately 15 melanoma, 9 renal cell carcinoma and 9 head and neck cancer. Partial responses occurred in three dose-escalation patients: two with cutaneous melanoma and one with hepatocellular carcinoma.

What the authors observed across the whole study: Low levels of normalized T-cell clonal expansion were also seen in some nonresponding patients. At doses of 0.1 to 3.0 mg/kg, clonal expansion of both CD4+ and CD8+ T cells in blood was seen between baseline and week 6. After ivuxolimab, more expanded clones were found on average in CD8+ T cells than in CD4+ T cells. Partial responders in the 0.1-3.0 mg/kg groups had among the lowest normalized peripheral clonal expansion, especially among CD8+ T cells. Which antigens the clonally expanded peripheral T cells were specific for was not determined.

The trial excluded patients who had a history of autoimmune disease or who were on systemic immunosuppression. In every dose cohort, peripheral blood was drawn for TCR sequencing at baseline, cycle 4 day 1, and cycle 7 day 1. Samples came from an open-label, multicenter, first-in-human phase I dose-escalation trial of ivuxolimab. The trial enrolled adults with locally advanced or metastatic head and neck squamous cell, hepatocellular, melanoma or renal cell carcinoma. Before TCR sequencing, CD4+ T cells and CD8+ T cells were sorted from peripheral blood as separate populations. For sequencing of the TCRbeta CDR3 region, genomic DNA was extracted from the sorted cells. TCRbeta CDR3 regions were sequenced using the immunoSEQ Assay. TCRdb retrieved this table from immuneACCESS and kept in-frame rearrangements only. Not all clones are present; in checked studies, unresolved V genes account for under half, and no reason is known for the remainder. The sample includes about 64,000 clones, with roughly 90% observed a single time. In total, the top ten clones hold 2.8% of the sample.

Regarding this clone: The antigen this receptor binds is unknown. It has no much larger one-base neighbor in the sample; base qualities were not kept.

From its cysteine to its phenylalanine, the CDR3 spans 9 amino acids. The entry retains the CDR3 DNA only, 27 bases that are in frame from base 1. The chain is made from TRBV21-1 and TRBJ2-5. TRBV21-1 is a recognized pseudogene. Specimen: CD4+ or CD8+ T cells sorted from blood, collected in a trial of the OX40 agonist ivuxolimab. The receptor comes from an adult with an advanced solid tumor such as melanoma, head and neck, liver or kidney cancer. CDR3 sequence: CANPLTQYF. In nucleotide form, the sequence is TGTGCCAACCCTTTAACCCAGTACTTC.